The source of this TCR beta chain is a study of control samples from healthy donors and cancer patients. With 3 bases clipped from V and 10 bases from J, the junction kept 8 bases outside the gene matches. The V gene's germline CDR1 is SNHLY and CDR2 FYNNEI. This CDR3 contains 14 residues. Generated by immunoSEQ multiplex PCR, the TCRdb table keeps only in-frame clones and is missing some. This sample has 390,000 or so clones, with roughly 90% found just once. This receptor was identified in a man aged 35 to 55 with head and neck cancer. The J gene is TRBJ1-4, the V gene TRBV2; TRBD1 agrees at 7 bases. The sample comprised PBMCs. CDR3 protein: CASSEGTGEGKLFF. The CDR3 bases are TGTGCCAGCAGTGAGGGCACAGGGGAGGGAAAACTGTTTTTT.